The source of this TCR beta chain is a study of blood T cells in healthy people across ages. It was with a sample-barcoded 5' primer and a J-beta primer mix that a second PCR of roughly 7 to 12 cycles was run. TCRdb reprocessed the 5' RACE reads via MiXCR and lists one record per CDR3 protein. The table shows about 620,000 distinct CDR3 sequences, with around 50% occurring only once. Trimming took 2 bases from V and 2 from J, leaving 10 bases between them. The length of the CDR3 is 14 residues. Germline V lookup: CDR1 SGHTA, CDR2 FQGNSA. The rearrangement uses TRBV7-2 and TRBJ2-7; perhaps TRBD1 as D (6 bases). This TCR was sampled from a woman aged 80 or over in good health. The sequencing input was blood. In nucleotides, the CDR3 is TGTGCCAGCAGCTTACTAGGGACACCCTACGAGCAGTACTTC. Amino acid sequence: CASSLLGTPYEQYF.